This TCR beta chain was identified in a study of OX40 agonist ivuxolimab in advanced cancers. Overall study: Having had anti-PD-1, anti-PD-L1 or anti-CTLA-4 therapy before was allowed, and roughly 40% had some.

CDR1 and CDR2 from the germline V gene are ENHRY and SYGVKD. The CDR3 is 14 amino acids. The junction had 7 bases not matched to a gene; V was cut back by 11 bases and J by 4 bases. The protocol was immunoSEQ multiplex PCR, while the TCRdb copy is restricted to in-frame clones and leaves out a portion. Of fewer than 80,000 clones in the sample, about 77% are singletons; the top ten hold about 1.6%. Autoimmune disease history or systemic immunosuppression barred patients. The source of this sequence is an adult with an advanced solid tumor such as melanoma, head and neck, liver or kidney cancer. Sequencing used CD4+ or CD8+ T cells sorted from blood, obtained in a trial of the OX40 agonist ivuxolimab. The chain has TRBV10-3 and TRBJ2-7; 14 nucleotides align to TRBD2. The CDR3 nucleotides are TGTGCCTCGGGACTAGCGGGAGTAAGTTACGAGCAGTACTTC. Translation gives CASGLAGVSYEQYF.